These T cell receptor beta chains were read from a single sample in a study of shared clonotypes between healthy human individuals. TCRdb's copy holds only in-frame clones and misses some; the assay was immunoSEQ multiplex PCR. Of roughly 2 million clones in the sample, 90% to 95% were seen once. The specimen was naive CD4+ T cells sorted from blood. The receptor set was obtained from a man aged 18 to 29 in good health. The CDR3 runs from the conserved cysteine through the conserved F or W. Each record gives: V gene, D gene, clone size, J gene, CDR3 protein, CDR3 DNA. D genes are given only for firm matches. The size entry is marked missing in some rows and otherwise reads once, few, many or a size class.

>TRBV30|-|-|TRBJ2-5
CAWSVGGYWGETQYF
TGTGCCTGGAGCGTTGGGGGTTATTGGGGAGAGACCCAGTACTTC
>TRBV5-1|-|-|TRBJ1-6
CASRDINSPLHF
TGCGCCAGCAGGGACATTAATTCACCCCTCCACTTT
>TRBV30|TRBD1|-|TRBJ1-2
CAWSRTGYYGYTF
TGTGCCTGGAGCCGGACAGGGTACTATGGCTACACCTTC
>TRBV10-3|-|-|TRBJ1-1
CAISEFNSLNTEAFF
TGTGCCATCAGTGAGTTTAACAGTTTGAACACTGAAGCTTTCTTT
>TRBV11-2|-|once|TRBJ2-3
CASNSLGKSRTDTQYF
TGTGCCAGCAACTCACTAGGGAAATCACGGACAGATACGCAGTATTTT
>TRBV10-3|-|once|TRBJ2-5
CAISDGGLGQETQYF
TGTGCCATCAGTGATGGGGGACTTGGCCAAGAGACCCAGTACTTC
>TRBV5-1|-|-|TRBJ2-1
CASSLDSQGSYTEQFF
TGCGCCAGCAGCTTGGATTCCCAGGGGAGTTATACTGAGCAGTTCTTC
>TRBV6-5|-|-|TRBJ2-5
CASRRGREETQYF
TGTGCCAGCAGAAGGGGAAGGGAAGAGACCCAGTACTTC
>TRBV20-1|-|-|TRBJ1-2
CSATGDYGYTF
TGCAGTGCTACGGGGGACTATGGCTACACCTTC
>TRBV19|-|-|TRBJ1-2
CASSIGNRVFYGYTF
TGTGCCAGTAGTATTGGGAACAGGGTATTCTATGGCTACACCTTC
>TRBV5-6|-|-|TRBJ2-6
CASRRNSGANVLTF
TGTGCCAGCAGACGTAACTCTGGGGCCAACGTCCTGACTTTC
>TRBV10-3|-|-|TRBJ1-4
CAIRQSTNEKLFF
TGTGCCATCAGACAGTCAACTAATGAAAAACTGTTTTTT
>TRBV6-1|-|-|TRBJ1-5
CASSTNSFNQPQHF
TGTGCCAGCAGTACGAACAGTTTCAATCAGCCCCAGCATTTT
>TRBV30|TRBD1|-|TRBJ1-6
CAWRPRQGNSPLHF
TGTGCCTGGAGGCCCCGACAGGGTAATTCACCCCTCCACTTT
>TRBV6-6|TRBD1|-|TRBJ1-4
CASSYGRQGVGEKLFF
TGTGCCAGCAGTTACGGGCGACAGGGGGTTGGTGAAAAACTGTTTTTT
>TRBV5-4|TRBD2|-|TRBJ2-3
CASSSGLAGGSDTQYF
TGTGCCAGCAGCTCGGGACTAGCGGGAGGGTCAGATACGCAGTATTTT
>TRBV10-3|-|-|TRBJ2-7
CAISESEGSYEQYF
TGTGCCATCAGTGAGTCGGAGGGGAGCTACGAGCAGTACTTC
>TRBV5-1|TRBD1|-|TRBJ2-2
CASWDRANTGELFF
TGCGCCAGCTGGGACAGGGCGAATACCGGGGAGCTGTTTTTT
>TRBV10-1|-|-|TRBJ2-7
CASSENRAGALYEQYF
TGCGCCAGCAGTGAGAACAGGGCGGGAGCCCTCTACGAGCAGTACTTC
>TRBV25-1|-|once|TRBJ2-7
CASLGRRVYEQYF
TGTGCCAGCCTGGGACGTCGCGTTTACGAGCAGTACTTC
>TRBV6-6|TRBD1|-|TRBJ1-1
CATSRDSPPEAFF
TGTGCCACCAGTCGGGACAGTCCGCCTGAAGCTTTCTTT
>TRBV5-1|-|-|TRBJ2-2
CASSLGQGGTGELFF
TGCGCCAGCAGCTTGGGCCAGGGCGGCACCGGGGAGCTGTTTTTT
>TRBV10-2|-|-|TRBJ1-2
CASSESVAVPGGYTF
TGCGCCAGCAGTGAGTCGGTCGCAGTGCCAGGGGGCTACACCTTC
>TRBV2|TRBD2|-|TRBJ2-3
CASSEGGGPSTDTQYF
TGTGCCAGCAGTGAAGGCGGGGGGCCTAGCACAGATACGCAGTATTTT
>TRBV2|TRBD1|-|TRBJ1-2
CASSTHRGLYGYTF
TGTGCCAGCAGTACCCACAGGGGGCTATATGGCTACACCTTC
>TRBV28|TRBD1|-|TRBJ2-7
CASSPTPGQIYEQYF
TGTGCCAGCAGTCCAACACCGGGACAGATCTACGAGCAGTACTTC
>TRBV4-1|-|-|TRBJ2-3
CASSQGGTMDTQYF
TGCGCCAGCAGCCAAGGCGGGACCATGGATACGCAGTATTTT
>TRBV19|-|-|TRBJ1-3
CASREDIGNTIYF
TGTGCCAGTAGGGAGGACATCGGAAACACCATATATTTT
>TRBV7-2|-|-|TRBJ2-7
CASSLVKNYEQYF
TGTGCCAGCAGCTTAGTAAAGAACTACGAGCAGTACTTC
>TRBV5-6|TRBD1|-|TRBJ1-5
CASSLSGQVSNQPQHF
TGTGCCAGCAGCTTATCCGGACAGGTTAGCAATCAGCCCCAGCATTTT
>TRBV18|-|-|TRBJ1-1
CASSSLTEAFF
TGTGCCAGCTCTTCCTTGACTGAAGCTTTCTTT
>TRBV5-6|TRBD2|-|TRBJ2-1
CASSWRGLAADNEQFF
TGTGCCAGCAGCTGGAGAGGACTAGCGGCAGACAATGAGCAGTTCTTC
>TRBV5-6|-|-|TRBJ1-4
CASRDGANEKLFF
TGTGCCAGCCGGGATGGGGCTAATGAAAAACTGTTTTTT
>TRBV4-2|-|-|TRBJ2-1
CASSQVGQVYNEQFF
TGTGCCAGCAGCCAAGTCGGCCAAGTCTACAATGAGCAGTTCTTC
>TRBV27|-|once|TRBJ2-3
CASSFLASDTDTQYF
TGTGCCAGCAGTTTCCTAGCGAGCGACACAGATACGCAGTATTTT
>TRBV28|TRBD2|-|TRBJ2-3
CASRSTSGGITDTQYF
TGTGCCAGCAGATCCACTAGCGGGGGGATAACAGATACGCAGTATTTT
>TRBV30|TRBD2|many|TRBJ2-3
CAWESPGLAGGKSHTQYF
TGTGCCTGGGAAAGTCCGGGACTAGCGGGGGGAAAGTCCCATACGCAGTATTTT
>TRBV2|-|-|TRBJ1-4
CASFARGLSNEKLFF
TGTGCCAGCTTTGCAAGGGGACTCTCTAATGAAAAACTGTTTTTT
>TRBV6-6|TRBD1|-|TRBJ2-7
CASRQTGLTPYEQYF
TGTGCCAGCAGGCAGACAGGGTTGACCCCCTACGAGCAGTACTTC
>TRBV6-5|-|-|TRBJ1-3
CASSYSRQGNTIYF
TGTGCCAGCAGTTACTCGAGGCAGGGAAACACCATATATTTT
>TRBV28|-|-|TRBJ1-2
CASSLLGGWYGYTF
TGTGCCAGCAGTTTATTGGGAGGATGGTATGGCTACACCTTC
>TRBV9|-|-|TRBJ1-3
CASSVVPGGDTIYF
TGTGCCAGCAGCGTAGTCCCCGGTGGAGACACCATATATTTT
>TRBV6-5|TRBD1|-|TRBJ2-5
CASSYLTGEETQYF
TGTGCCAGCAGTTATTTGACAGGGGAAGAGACCCAGTACTTC
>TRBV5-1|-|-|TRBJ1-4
CASSPQVVEGGEKLFF
TGCGCCAGCAGCCCCCAGGTCGTGGAGGGCGGAGAAAAACTGTTTTTT
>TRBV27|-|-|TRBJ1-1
CASSLSHSLSEAFF
TGTGCCAGCAGTTTATCGCACTCTCTTTCTGAAGCTTTCTTT
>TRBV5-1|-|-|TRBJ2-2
CASSFGTADTGELFF
TGCGCCAGCAGCTTCGGGACGGCGGACACCGGGGAGCTGTTTTTT
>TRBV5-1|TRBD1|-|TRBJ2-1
CASSPEGTGNVAESSYNEQFF
TGCGCCAGCAGCCCGGAAGGGACAGGGAACGTAGCGGAGAGCTCCTACAATGAGCAGTTCTTC
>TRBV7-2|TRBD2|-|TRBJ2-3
CASSSRTSGSTDTQYF
TGTGCCAGCAGCTCCAGGACTAGCGGCAGCACAGATACGCAGTATTTT
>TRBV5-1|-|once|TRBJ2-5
CASSLAGALGETQYF
TGCGCCAGCAGCTTGGCCGGAGCCTTGGGAGAGACCCAGTACTTC
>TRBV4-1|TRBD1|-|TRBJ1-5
CASSQDKGALYQPQHF
TGCGCCAGCAGCCAAGATAAGGGGGCATTGTATCAGCCCCAGCATTTT